Described below is a single T cell receptor (beta chain) sequence and its context. Antigen specificity is unknown. Compared with germline, one end of the junction differs, possibly owing to a read error. This record belongs to a study of OX40 agonist ivuxolimab in advanced cancers. Looking at the study overall: Age averaged around 58 years (range about 23 to 80), and more than 80% were male. Patients achieving partial responses numbered three: one hepatocellular carcinoma case and two cutaneous melanoma cases. Study-wide findings and caveats: The 0.1-3.0 mg/kg partial responders had among the lowest clonal expansion.

TCRdb's copy holds only in-frame clones and misses some; the assay was immunoSEQ multiplex PCR. Among around 53,000 clones, 65% to 85% were seen once, and the ten largest hold approximately 13%. CDR3 length equals 14 residues. From germline, CDR1 is SGHRS and CDR2 YFSETQ. This chain uses TRBV5-1 with TRBJ2-1, with 9 bases matching TRBD2. The material sequenced was CD4+ or CD8+ T cells sorted from blood, taken in a trial of the OX40 agonist ivuxolimab. The receptor comes from an adult with an advanced solid tumor such as melanoma, head and neck, liver or kidney cancer. DNA of the CDR3: TGCGCCAGCAGCGTCTCCGGGACTAGCAATAAGCAGTTCTTC. This translates into CASSVSGTSNKQFF.